Listed below are T cell receptor beta chains from one sample, sequenced in a study of T-cell memory formation after mild COVID-19. TCRdb re-called the 5' RACE reads through MiXCR, storing one row per CDR3 protein. The sample includes approximately 410,000 distinct CDR3 sequences, more than 20% of them seen just once. The sample comprised PBMCs or a T cell subset sorted from them (not recorded which). These TCRs come from an adult woman who had mild COVID-19 (a few samples of this study predate the infection). Cell type and time point are not known. Each CDR3 is given with its conserved first and last residue. The D gene is left open where the match is weak. Clone sizes are given selectively: once, few, many, or a class where the clone is expanded.

.	TRBJ1-1	.	TRBV7-2	CASSLAGFGTEAFF	TGTGCCAGCAGCTTAGCCGGGTTTGGCACTGAAGCTTTCTTT
.	TRBJ2-7	.	TRBV12-3/TRBV12-4	CASSFGGGGSEQYF	TGTGCCAGCAGTTTTGGAGGGGGCGGATCCGAGCAGTACTTC
few	TRBJ1-5	TRBD1	TRBV7-9	CASSQVGGQGGQPQHF	TGTGCCAGCAGCCAAGTGGGTGGACAGGGCGGTCAGCCCCAGCATTTT
.	TRBJ2-5	TRBD1	TRBV13	CASSVGDRGALPQETQYF	TGTGCCAGCAGCGTAGGGGACAGGGGGGCCCTCCCCCAAGAGACCCAGTACTTC
few	TRBJ1-1	.	TRBV5-6	CASSLLGDETEAFF	TGTGCCAGCAGCTTGCTCGGGGACGAGACTGAAGCTTTCTTT
.	TRBJ2-7	.	TRBV7-9	CASSVTSSEQYF	TGTGCCAGCAGCGTTACCTCCTCCGAGCAGTACTTC
few	TRBJ2-1	TRBD2	TRBV4-1	CASSHIGLAGGNPSSYNEQFF	TGCGCCAGCAGCCACATCGGACTAGCGGGGGGAAACCCGAGCTCCTACAATGAGCAGTTCTTC
few	TRBJ2-1	.	TRBV5-5	CASSRTQSSYNEQFF	TGTGCCAGCAGCCGGACACAGAGCTCCTACAATGAGCAGTTCTTC
.	TRBJ2-7	.	TRBV11-2	CASSLGPPREQYF	TGTGCCAGCAGCTTAGGCCCGCCGAGGGAGCAGTACTTC
few	TRBJ1-6	.	TRBV7-2	CASSLGTPLHF	TGTGCCAGCAGCTTAGGGACACCCCTCCACTTT
.	TRBJ2-1	TRBD2	TRBV20-1	CSASRKTSGSNEQFF	TGCAGTGCTAGCCGCAAGACTAGCGGGAGCAATGAGCAGTTCTTC
.	TRBJ1-1	.	TRBV12-3/TRBV12-4	CASRMNTEAFF	TGTGCCAGCAGAATGAACACTGAAGCTTTCTTT
.	TRBJ1-1	.	TRBV4-3	CASSQEEGLNTEAFF	TGCGCCAGCAGCCAAGAAGAGGGGCTGAACACTGAAGCTTTCTTT
.	TRBJ1-4	.	TRBV21-1	CASSKFGSTNEKLFF	TGTGCCAGCAGCAAATTCGGGTCCACTAATGAAAAACTGTTTTTT
few	TRBJ2-7	.	TRBV7-6	CASSGGITYEQYF	TGTGCCAGCAGCGGGGGAATTACCTACGAGCAGTACTTC
.	TRBJ1-2	TRBD1	TRBV7-8	CASSPSGGYYGYTF	TGTGCCAGCAGCCCCTCAGGGGGCTACTATGGCTACACCTTC
few	TRBJ2-1	TRBD2	TRBV9	CASSVLAGKYNEQFF	TGTGCCAGCAGCGTACTAGCGGGCAAATACAATGAGCAGTTCTTC
.	TRBJ2-2	.	TRBV12-3/TRBV12-4	CASSLTQGELFF	TGTGCCAGCAGTTTGACCCAAGGGGAGCTGTTTTTT
few	TRBJ2-7	.	TRBV10-3	CATRPSGYEQYF	TGTGCCACGAGACCCTCGGGTTACGAGCAGTACTTC
.	TRBJ2-7	TRBD1	TRBV11-1	CASSSGTGTPEQYF	TGTGCCAGCAGCTCGGGGACAGGAACCCCCGAGCAGTACTTC
.	TRBJ1-2	.	TRBV5-5	CASSLAPTETFYGYTF	TGTGCCAGCAGCTTGGCCCCGACGGAAACCTTCTATGGCTACACCTTC
few	TRBJ2-1	.	TRBV20-1	CSARVLASEYNEQFF	TGCAGTGCTAGAGTACTGGCCTCAGAATACAATGAGCAGTTCTTC
.	TRBJ1-1	.	TRBV5-1	CASSLRTVTTEAFF	TGCGCCAGCAGCTTGAGGACAGTAACCACTGAAGCTTTCTTT
few	TRBJ2-7	.	TRBV6-2/TRBV6-3	CASGATPSSYEQYF	TGTGCCAGCGGGGCGACACCTTCCTCCTACGAGCAGTACTTC
.	TRBJ1-2	.	TRBV12-3/TRBV12-4	CASSQRGLTNYGYTF	TGTGCCAGCAGCCAGCGGGGACTTACCAACTATGGCTACACCTTC
.	TRBJ2-1	.	TRBV7-2	CASSLSRDLYYNEQFF	TGTGCCAGCAGCCTAAGCCGGGACTTATACTACAATGAGCAGTTCTTC
few	TRBJ1-2	.	TRBV7-9	CASSLALTGYGYTF	TGTGCCAGCAGCTTAGCGCTAACAGGCTATGGCTACACCTTC
few	TRBJ1-1	TRBD1	TRBV4-1	CASSPSWTGNTEAFF	TGCGCCAGCAGCCCCTCGTGGACAGGGAACACTGAAGCTTTCTTT
.	TRBJ2-1	.	TRBV5-4	CASRFDPLRAAYNEQFF	TGTGCCAGCAGATTCGACCCCCTGCGAGCGGCCTACAATGAGCAGTTCTTC
.	TRBJ2-1	TRBD1	TRBV6-5	CASRTGSGNEQFF	TGTGCCAGCAGGACAGGGTCGGGGAATGAGCAGTTCTTC
once	TRBJ2-7	TRBD2	TRBV7-2	CASSRGAPGGDSYEQYF	TGTGCCAGCAGCCGAGGGGCTCCCGGGGGGGATTCCTACGAGCAGTACTTC
few	TRBJ2-1	TRBD2	TRBV7-8	CASSLGGGQGRNEQFF	TGTGCCAGCAGCTTAGGGGGGGGTCAGGGACGCAATGAGCAGTTCTTC
.	TRBJ2-5	.	TRBV7-9	CASSDRGFSYQETQYF	TGTGCCAGCAGCGATCGGGGGTTCTCGTACCAAGAGACCCAGTACTTC
few	TRBJ2-1	.	TRBV18	CASSPPHTPYNEQFF	TGTGCCAGCTCACCACCCCACACACCCTACAATGAGCAGTTCTTC
.	TRBJ2-7	.	TRBV12-1	CASSFWQGAYEQYF	TGTGCCAGCAGCTTTTGGCAGGGGGCTTACGAGCAGTACTTC
.	TRBJ2-7	TRBD1	TRBV7-7	CASSFGTGYYEQYF	TGTGCCAGCAGCTTTGGGACAGGGTACTACGAGCAGTACTTC
.	TRBJ2-7	TRBD1	TRBV18	CASFGTGGSYEQYF	TGTGCCAGCTTCGGGACAGGGGGATCCTACGAGCAGTACTTC
few	TRBJ2-4	TRBD1	TRBV6-5	CASSRTGPNIQYF	TGTGCCAGCAGTCGGACAGGGCCAAACATTCAGTACTTC
.	TRBJ2-5	.	TRBV5-1	CASSPGRIQETQYF	TGCGCCAGCAGCCCGGGACGGATCCAAGAGACCCAGTACTTC
.	TRBJ1-3	.	TRBV6-5	CASSYSAGTGNTIYF	TGTGCCAGCAGTTACTCGGCAGGGACTGGAAACACCATATATTTT
few	TRBJ2-5	TRBD1	TRBV9	CASSVAQSGTGGDETQYF	TGTGCCAGCAGCGTAGCTCAGTCCGGGACAGGGGGCGACGAGACCCAGTACTTC
.	TRBJ1-5	.	TRBV5-5	CAILYWENQPQHF	TGTGCCATCCTATACTGGGAAAATCAGCCCCAGCATTTT
.	TRBJ1-1	.	TRBV30	CAWGHIMWGSGTEAFF	TGTGCCTGGGGGCATATAATGTGGGGTTCGGGCACTGAAGCTTTCTTT
.	TRBJ2-1	TRBD2	TRBV7-2	CASSLIAGLAGGPSYNEQFF	TGTGCCAGCAGCTTAATTGCGGGACTAGCGGGGGGGCCCTCGTACAATGAGCAGTTCTTC
few	TRBJ2-3	.	TRBV12-3/TRBV12-4	CASSLAGLLDTQYF	TGTGCCAGCAGTTTGGCGGGGCTGTTAGATACGCAGTATTTT
.	TRBJ1-2	.	TRBV29-1	CSVPLGFRGYTF	TGCAGCGTTCCCCTGGGGTTCAGGGGCTACACCTTC
.	TRBJ2-2	TRBD2	TRBV20-1	CSARGGLAGGPGTGELFF	TGCAGTGCTAGAGGGGGACTAGCGGGGGGGCCTGGCACCGGGGAGCTGTTTTTT
.	TRBJ1-5	.	TRBV20-1	CSARVDYSNQPQHF	TGCAGTGCTAGGGTAGATTATAGCAATCAGCCCCAGCATTTT
.	TRBJ2-7	TRBD1	TRBV6-1	CASSAYRDSPYEQYF	TGTGCCAGCAGTGCATACCGGGACAGCCCCTACGAGCAGTACTTC
.	TRBJ2-3	.	TRBV20-1	CSATPRGPLTDTQYF	TGCAGTGCTACACCGCGGGGGCCTCTCACAGATACGCAGTATTTT
few	TRBJ2-5	TRBD1	TRBV5-1	CASGNRDSQETQYF	TGCGCCAGCGGAAACCGGGACAGCCAAGAGACCCAGTACTTC
.	TRBJ1-2	TRBD1	TRBV7-3	CASSPTDRGNYGYTF	TGTGCCAGCAGCCCTACGGACAGGGGAAACTATGGCTACACCTTC
.	TRBJ2-5	.	TRBV7-2	CASSPRAFETAQETQYF	TGTGCCAGCAGCCCCAGGGCATTCGAGACTGCCCAAGAGACCCAGTACTTC